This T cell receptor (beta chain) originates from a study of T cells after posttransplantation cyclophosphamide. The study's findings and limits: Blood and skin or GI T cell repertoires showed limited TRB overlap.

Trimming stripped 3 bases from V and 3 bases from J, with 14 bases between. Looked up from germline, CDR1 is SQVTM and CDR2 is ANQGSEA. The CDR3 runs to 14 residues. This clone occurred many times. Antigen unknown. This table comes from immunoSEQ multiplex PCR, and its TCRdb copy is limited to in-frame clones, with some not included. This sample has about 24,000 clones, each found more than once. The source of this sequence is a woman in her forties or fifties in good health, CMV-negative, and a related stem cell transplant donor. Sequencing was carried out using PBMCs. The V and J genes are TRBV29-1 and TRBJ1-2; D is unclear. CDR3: CSVDVGVSYYGYTF. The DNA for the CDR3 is TGCAGCGTTGACGTTGGAGTGAGTTACTATGGCTACACCTTC.